These 21 T cell receptor beta chains share one sample of origin, sequenced in a study of blood T cell repertoires in COVID-19. Produced via immunoSEQ multiplex PCR; TCRdb's table is partial and in-frame only. The sample carries a few hundred thousand clones, 75% to 90% recorded once. The sequenced sample consisted of PBMCs or T cells enriched from blood (not recorded which). Every receptor here comes from a man aged 25-40 years who had recovered from COVID-19.

V and J are TRBV7-6 and TRBJ2-2; perhaps TRBD1 as D (6 bases). This CDR3 region has 15 residues. The V and J ends lost 1 base and 3 bases respectively, with 9 bases between them. Germline V gene sequence: CDR1 SGHVS, CDR2 FNYEAQ. This CDR3 is CASSLEGVDTGELFF. CDR3 bases: TGTGCCAGCAGCTTAGAGGGGGTGGACACCGGGGAGCTGTTTTTT.

The J gene is TRBJ2-1, the V gene TRBV5-6; TRBD1 matches 7 bases. Germline V gene data show CDR1 as SGHDT and CDR2 as YYEEEE. Germline trimming cut 4 bases from V and 9 bases from J; bases unmatched to any gene: 13. The CDR3 runs to 15 residues. CDR3 DNA: TGTGCCAGCAGCCGGGCATGGCAGGGGGTAGGTGAGCAGTTCTTC. It encodes CASSRAWQGVGEQFF. The whole variable domain, filled in from reference TRBV5-6 and TRBJ2-1, reads DAGVTQSPTHLIKTRGQQVTLRCSPKSGHDTVSWYQQALGQGPQFIFQYYEEEERQRGNFPDRFSGHQFPNYSSELNVNALLLGDSALYLCASSRAWQGVGEQFFGPGTRLTVL.

J is TRBJ1-3 and V is TRBV11-3; no definite D call. Germline CDR1 is SGHNT and CDR2 is YENEEA. The V end lost 6 bases, the J end lost 4 bases, and 10 bases lay between the germline ends. This CDR3 is 13 amino acids long. The DNA for the CDR3 is TGTGCCAGCAGTGATCGAGAGGGAAACACCATATATTTT. Amino acid sequence: CASSDREGNTIYF.

The gene calls are TRBV7-3 and TRBJ1-5; no clear D gene. Germline lookup yields CDR1 SGHTA and CDR2 FQGTGA. V lost 1 base to trimming and J lost 7 bases, with 14 bases between them. This CDR3 spans 15 amino acids. The CDR3 DNA follows: TGTGCCAGCAGCTTAAAGGCGGGGTTGGACCAGCCCCAGCATTTT. Protein product: CASSLKAGLDQPQHF.

The rearrangement joins TRBV19 to TRBJ2-7; 10 positions agree with TRBD1. There are 15 residues in the CDR3. Germline values: CDR1 LNHDA, CDR2 SQIVND (reference sequence). V was pared by 3 bases and J by 7 bases, with 9 bases of the junction left unmatched. CDR3 amino acids: CASSIPGTGVGEQYF. The DNA for the CDR3 is TGTGCCAGTAGTATCCCCGGGACAGGGGTGGGAGAGCAGTACTTC.

This clone was seen once. The rearrangement links TRBV5-1 to TRBJ2-2, with D perhaps TRBD2 (6 bases). V was shortened by 4 bases and J by 1 base, with 14 bases between the two germline ends. CDR1 SGHRS and CDR2 YFSETQ come from the germline V gene. This CDR3 contains 16 residues. CDR3 bases: TGCGCCAGCAGCCGGGACGGGGGAAGGAACACCGGGGAGCTGTTTTTT. It specifies CASSRDGGRNTGELFF.

The gene calls are TRBV4-2 and TRBJ2-5, with 10 bases matching TRBD2. The CDR3 loop spans 15 amino acids. CDR1 is LGHNA, CDR2 YNFKEQ, per germline. Trimming cost V 3 bases and J 2 bases; bases outside gene matches: 3. CDR3 amino acids: CASSQYSGGQETQYF. As DNA, the CDR3 is TGTGCCAGCAGCCAGTATAGCGGGGGGCAAGAGACCCAGTACTTC.

This clone was detected a few times. V usage is TRBV30 and J usage is TRBJ2-7, with TRBD2 matching 8 bases. The CDR3 has 14 amino acids. Germline values: CDR1 GTSNPN, CDR2 SVGIG (reference sequence). The junction had 7 bases not matched to a gene; V was cut back by 0 bases and J by 6 bases. Here the CDR3 reads CAWSVLGGASEQYF. CDR3 DNA sequence: TGTGCCTGGAGTGTACTCGGGGGGGCGTCCGAGCAGTACTTC. Filled out from reference TRBV30 and TRBJ2-7, the complete variable domain reads SQTIHQWPATLVQPVGSPLSLECTVEGTSNPNLYWYRQAAGRGLQLLFYSVGIGQISSEVPQNLSASRPQDRQFILSSKKLLLSDSGFYLCAWSVLGGASEQYFGPGTRLTVT.

The rearrangement joins TRBV27 to TRBJ2-5, with 13 bases aligning to TRBD2. Germline V gives CDR1 MNHEY, CDR2 SMNVEV (reference sequence). This CDR3 is 15 amino acids long. The V and J ends lost 5 bases and 5 bases, in that order; junction bases with no gene match: 5. CDR3 coding DNA: TGTGCCAGCAGTCCTTTACTAGCGGGGGGGGAGACCCAGTACTTC. Protein product: CASSPLLAGGETQYF.

The chain uses TRBV6-5 and TRBJ1-6; D is undetermined. Trimming cost V 2 bases and J 5 bases, with 7 bases left between them. Germline V gene sequence: CDR1 MNHEY, CDR2 SVGAGI. The CDR3 sequence is 14 residues long. The CDR3 nucleotides read TGTGCCAGCAGTTACCGGTACGATAATTCACCCCTCCACTTT. It specifies CASSYRYDNSPLHF.

In the case of this clone: This sample includes further DNA sequences coding for the same CDR3. This chain links TRBV4-1 with TRBJ1-5, with D tentatively TRBD1 (6 bases). Trimming left V 0 bases short and J 4 bases short, with 13 bases between. CDR1 and CDR2 (germline): MGHRA, YSYEKL. The CDR3 covers 16 residues. The CDR3 protein is CASSQDLTGRNQPQHF. CDR3 nucleotides: TGCGCCAGCAGCCAAGATCTTACAGGGCGGAATCAGCCCCAGCATTTT.

This clone was seen only once. The V call is TRBV10-3, the J call TRBJ1-2, with D tentatively TRBD1 (5 bases). Per germline, CDR1 ENHRY and CDR2 SYGVKD. The V end was cut by 0 bases, the J end by 4 bases, with 18 bases between. The CDR3 contains 17 residues. The CDR3 loop reads CAISESGIRVGGYGYTF. CDR3 DNA: TGTGCCATCAGTGAGTCGGGTATCAGGGTCGGTGGCTATGGCTACACCTTC.

V gene TRBV5-1 combines with J gene TRBJ2-2; 11 bases are a match to TRBD1. The V gene's germline CDR1 is SGHRS and CDR2 YFSETQ. Trimming removed 1 base from V and 4 bases from J; junction bases left unmatched: 3. CDR3 length: 16 residues. The CDR3 here is CASSLPGTGGTGELFF. DNA for the CDR3: TGCGCCAGCAGCTTGCCCGGGACAGGGGGCACCGGGGAGCTGTTTTTT.

The chain is built from TRBV5-4 and TRBJ2-5, with TRBD1 identical over 8 bases. Germline CDR1 reads SGHNT; CDR2 reads YYREEE (reference sequence). J lost 4 bases, V lost 0 bases, and 5 bases had no gene match. This CDR3 spans 15 amino acids. The CDR3 is CASSLGAGGPETQYF. DNA for the CDR3: TGTGCCAGCAGCTTGGGGGCAGGGGGCCCAGAGACCCAGTACTTC.

The gene calls are TRBV10-2 and TRBJ1-2; 7 bases line up with TRBD1. The CDR3 extends over 13 amino acids. After removal of 5 bases from V and 3 bases from J, the junction contained 3 bases not matched to a gene. Germline V gene data show CDR1 as WSHSY and CDR2 as SAAADI. As DNA, the CDR3 is TGCGCCAGCAGTCCCGGGACAGACTATGGCTACACCTTC. Protein: CASSPGTDYGYTF.

V is TRBV11-3 and J is TRBJ2-5; 13 nucleotides agree with TRBD2. The CDR3 extends over 16 amino acids. The J segment lost 4 bases and the V segment lost 6 bases, leaving 8 bases of the junction unmatched. Germline lookup yields CDR1 SGHNT and CDR2 YENEEA. The DNA of the CDR3 is TGTGCCAGCAGTTCCGGGACTAGCGGGGCTTCAGAGACCCAGTACTTC. It specifies CASSSGTSGASETQYF.

The chain uses TRBV11-2 and TRBJ2-7; 10 bases line up with TRBD1. After removal of 5 bases from V and 4 bases from J, the junction contained 17 bases not matched to a gene. The CDR3 loop spans 18 amino acids. Germline-derived CDR1 and CDR2 are SGHAT and FQNNGV. The DNA for the CDR3 is TGTGCCAGCAGCCCCATCCGGGGGGGACAGGGGAATTTGTACGAGCAGTACTTC. This sequence encodes CASSPIRGGQGNLYEQYF.

This chain joins TRBV30 and TRBJ1-1, with D possibly being TRBD1 (5 bases). In germline, CDR1 is GTSNPN, CDR2 SVGIG (reference sequence). The V end lost 3 bases, the J end lost 4 bases, and 9 bases lay between the germline ends. CDR3 length equals 12 residues. Here the CDR3 DNA reads TGTGCCTGGAGACCCAGGGTCACTGAAGCTTTCTTT. Translating it yields CAWRPRVTEAFF.

The J gene is TRBJ2-1, the V gene TRBV5-6; 10 bases match TRBD1. With 0 bases clipped from V and 14 bases from J, the junction kept 2 bases outside the gene matches. There are 12 residues in the CDR3. Germline loops: CDR1 SGHDT, CDR2 YYEEEE. Here the CDR3 DNA reads TGTGCCAGCAGCTTGGTTGGGACAGGGGAGTTCTTC. It is translated as CASSLVGTGEFF.

The chain couples TRBV5-4 to TRBJ2-7, with 7 nucleotides matching TRBD2. The J segment lost 6 bases and the V segment lost 0 bases, leaving 9 bases of the junction unmatched. CDR3 length equals 15 residues. CDR1 and CDR2 (germline): SGHNT, YYREEE (reference sequence). CDR3 region: CASSLVGRRGTEQYF. CDR3 in DNA: TGTGCCAGCAGCTTGGTGGGCAGGCGGGGGACCGAGCAGTACTTC.

This rearrangement joins TRBV5-4 to TRBJ2-7; D is unresolved. V lost 0 bases and J 0 bases, leaving 4 bases between the germline ends. CDR3 size: 13 residues. The germline V gene has CDR1 SGHNT and CDR2 YYREEE (reference sequence). This CDR3 reads CASSLVSSYEQYF. CDR3 DNA sequence: TGTGCCAGCAGCTTGGTTAGCTCCTACGAGCAGTACTTC.